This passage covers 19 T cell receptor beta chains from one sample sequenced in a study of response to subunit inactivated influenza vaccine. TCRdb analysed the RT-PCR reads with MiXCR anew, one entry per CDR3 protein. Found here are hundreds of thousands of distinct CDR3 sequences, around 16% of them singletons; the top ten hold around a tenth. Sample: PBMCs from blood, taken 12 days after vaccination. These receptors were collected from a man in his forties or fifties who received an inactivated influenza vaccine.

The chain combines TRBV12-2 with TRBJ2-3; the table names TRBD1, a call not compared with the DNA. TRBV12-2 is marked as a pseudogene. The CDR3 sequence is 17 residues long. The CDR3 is CASRPPWVRGSTDTQYF. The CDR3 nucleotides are TGTGCAAGTCGCCCCCCATGGGTGCGGGGGAGCACAGATACGCAGTATTTT.

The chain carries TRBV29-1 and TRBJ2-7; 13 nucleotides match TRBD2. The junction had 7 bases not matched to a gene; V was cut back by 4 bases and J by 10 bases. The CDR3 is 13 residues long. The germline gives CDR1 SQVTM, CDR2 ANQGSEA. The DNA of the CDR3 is TGCAGCGTTGGGGGACTAGCGGGACGGGGACAGTACTTC. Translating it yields CSVGGLAGRGQYF.

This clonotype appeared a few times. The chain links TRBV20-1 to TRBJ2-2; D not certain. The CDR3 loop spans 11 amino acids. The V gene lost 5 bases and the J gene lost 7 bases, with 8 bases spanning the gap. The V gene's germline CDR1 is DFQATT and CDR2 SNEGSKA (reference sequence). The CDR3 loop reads CSAFQYGELFF. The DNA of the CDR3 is TGCAGTGCTTTTCAGTACGGGGAGCTGTTTTTT.

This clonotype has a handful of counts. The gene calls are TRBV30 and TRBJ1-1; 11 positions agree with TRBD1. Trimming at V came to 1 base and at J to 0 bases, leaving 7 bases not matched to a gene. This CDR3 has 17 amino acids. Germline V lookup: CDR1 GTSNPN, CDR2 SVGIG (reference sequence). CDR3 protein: CAWSAGTGGYMNTEAFF. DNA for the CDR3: TGTGCCTGGAGTGCAGGGACAGGGGGATACATGAACACTGAAGCTTTCTTT. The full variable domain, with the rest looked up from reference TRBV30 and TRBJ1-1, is SQTIHQWPATLVQPVGSPLSLECTVEGTSNPNLYWYRQAAGRGLQLLFYSVGIGQISSEVPQNLSASRPQDRQFILSSKKLLLSDSGFYLCAWSAGTGGYMNTEAFFGQGTRLTVV.

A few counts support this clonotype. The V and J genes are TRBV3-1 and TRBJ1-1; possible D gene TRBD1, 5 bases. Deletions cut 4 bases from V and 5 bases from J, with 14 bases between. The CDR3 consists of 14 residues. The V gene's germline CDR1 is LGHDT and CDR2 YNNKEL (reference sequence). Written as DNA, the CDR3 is TGTGCCAGCAGCCCGCGCCGGGGGGAGACTGAAGCTTTCTTT. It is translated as CASSPRRGETEAFF.

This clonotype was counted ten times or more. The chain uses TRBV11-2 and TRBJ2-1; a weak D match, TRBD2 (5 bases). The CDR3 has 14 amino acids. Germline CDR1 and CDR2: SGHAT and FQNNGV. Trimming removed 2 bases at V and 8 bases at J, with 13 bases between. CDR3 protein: CASSLRNSEDEQFF. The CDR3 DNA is TGTGCCAGCAGCTTACGTAATAGCGAGGATGAGCAGTTCTTC.

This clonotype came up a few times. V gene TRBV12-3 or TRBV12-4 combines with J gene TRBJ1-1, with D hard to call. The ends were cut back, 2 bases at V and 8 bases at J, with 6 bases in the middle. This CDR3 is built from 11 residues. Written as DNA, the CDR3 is TGTGCCAGCAGTTTAAGGTTGGAAGCTTTCTTT. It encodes CASSLRLEAFF.

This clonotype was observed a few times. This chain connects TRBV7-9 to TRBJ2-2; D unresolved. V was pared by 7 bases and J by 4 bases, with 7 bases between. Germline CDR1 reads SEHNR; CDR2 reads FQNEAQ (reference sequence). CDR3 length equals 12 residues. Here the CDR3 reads CASTRTTGELFF. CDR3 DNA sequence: TGTGCCAGCACCAGGACCACCGGGGAGCTGTTTTTT.

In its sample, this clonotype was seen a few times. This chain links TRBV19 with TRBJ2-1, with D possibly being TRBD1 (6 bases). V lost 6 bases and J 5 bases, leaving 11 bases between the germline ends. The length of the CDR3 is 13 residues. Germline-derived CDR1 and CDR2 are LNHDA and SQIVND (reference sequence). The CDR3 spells CASRPPGDNEQFF. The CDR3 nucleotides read TGTGCCAGTAGGCCCCCAGGGGACAATGAGCAGTTCTTC.

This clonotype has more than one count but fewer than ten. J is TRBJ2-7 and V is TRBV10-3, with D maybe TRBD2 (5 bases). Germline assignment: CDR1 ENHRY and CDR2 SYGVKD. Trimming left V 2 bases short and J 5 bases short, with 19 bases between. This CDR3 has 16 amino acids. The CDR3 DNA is TGTGCCATCAGTGAGAAGGGTGGGGAGCTCGGGAACGAGCAGTACTTC. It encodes CAISEKGGELGNEQYF.

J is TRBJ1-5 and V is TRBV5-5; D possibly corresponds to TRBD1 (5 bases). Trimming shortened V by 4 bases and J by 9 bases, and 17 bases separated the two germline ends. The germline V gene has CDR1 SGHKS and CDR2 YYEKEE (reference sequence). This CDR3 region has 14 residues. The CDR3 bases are TGTGCCAGCAGCCAGATGGAGGGACTGGGGCCCCAGCATTTT. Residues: CASSQMEGLGPQHF.

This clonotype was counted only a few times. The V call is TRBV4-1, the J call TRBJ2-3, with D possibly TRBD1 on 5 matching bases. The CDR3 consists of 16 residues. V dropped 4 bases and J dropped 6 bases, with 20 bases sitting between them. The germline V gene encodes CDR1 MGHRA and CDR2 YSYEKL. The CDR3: CASSRDDGAPFDTQYF. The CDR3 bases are TGCGCCAGCAGCCGCGACGATGGGGCCCCTTTTGATACGCAGTATTTT.

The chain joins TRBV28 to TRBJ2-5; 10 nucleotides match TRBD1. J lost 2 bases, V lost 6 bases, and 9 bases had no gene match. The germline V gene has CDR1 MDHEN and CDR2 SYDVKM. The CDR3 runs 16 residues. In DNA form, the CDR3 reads TGTGCCAGCAGCTCCGCGGGACAGGGGAGGCAAGAGACCCAGTACTTC. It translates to CASSSAGQGRQETQYF.

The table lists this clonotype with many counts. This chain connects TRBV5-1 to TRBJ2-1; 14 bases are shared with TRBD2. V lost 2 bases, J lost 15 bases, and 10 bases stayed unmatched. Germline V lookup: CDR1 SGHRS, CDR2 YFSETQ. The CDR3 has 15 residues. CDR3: CASSFGLAGGSYRFF. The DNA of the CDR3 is TGCGCCAGCAGCTTCGGACTAGCGGGAGGAAGTTATCGGTTCTTC.

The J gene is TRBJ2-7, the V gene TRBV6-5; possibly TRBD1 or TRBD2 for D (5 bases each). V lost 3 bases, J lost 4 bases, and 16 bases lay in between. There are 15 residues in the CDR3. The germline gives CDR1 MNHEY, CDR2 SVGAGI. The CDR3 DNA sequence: TGTGCCAGCAGTTATACGGGACGCAACCTTTACGAGCAGTACTTC. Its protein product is CASSYTGRNLYEQYF.

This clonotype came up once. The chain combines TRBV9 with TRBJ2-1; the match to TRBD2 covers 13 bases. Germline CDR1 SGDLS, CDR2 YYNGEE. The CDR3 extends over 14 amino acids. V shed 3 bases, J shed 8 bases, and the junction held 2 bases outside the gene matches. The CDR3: CASSGLAGGHEQFF. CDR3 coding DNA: TGTGCCAGCAGCGGACTAGCGGGGGGCCATGAGCAGTTCTTC.

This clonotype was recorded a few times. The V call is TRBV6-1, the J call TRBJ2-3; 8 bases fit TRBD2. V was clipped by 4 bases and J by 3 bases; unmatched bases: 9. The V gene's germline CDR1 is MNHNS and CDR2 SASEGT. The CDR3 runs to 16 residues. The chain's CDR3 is CASSGRRLAGTDTQYF. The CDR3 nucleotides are TGTGCCAGCAGTGGACGTAGGTTAGCGGGGACAGATACGCAGTATTTT.

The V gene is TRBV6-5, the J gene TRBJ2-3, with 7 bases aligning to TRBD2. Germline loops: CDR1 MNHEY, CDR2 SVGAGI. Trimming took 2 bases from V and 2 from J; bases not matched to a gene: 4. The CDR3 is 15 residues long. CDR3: CASSYRAGSTDTQYF. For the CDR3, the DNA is TGTGCCAGCAGTTACAGAGCGGGGTCCACAGATACGCAGTATTTT.

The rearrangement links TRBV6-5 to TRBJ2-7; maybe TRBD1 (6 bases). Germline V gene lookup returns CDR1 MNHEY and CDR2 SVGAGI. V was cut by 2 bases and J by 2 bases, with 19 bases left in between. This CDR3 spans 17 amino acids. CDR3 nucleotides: TGTGCCAGCAGTTACAAAGTTTCCGCGACAGGTCCCTACGAGCAGTACTTC. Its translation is CASSYKVSATGPYEQYF.